The clone carrying this T cell receptor beta chain was seen only once. The antigen is unknown. The data stem from a study of CD8+CD57+ T cells in acquired aplastic anemia. Whoever was chosen for sequencing had shown CD8+CD57+ cell expansion by flow cytometry. Prior therapy had not been administered to any patient at the time of blood sampling. Both TCR beta VDJ combination and CDR3 sequence profiling were carried out. Genomic DNA was the template for this profiling. TCRdb passed the reads through MiXCR, listing each CDR3 protein once. The sample includes tens of thousands of distinct CDR3 sequences, approximately 63% of them seen just once. Study conclusions and caveats: Patients shared twenty-nine CD8+ CDR3 sequences with controls.

The specimen sequenced was sorted CD4+, CD8+, or CD8+CD57+ T cells (not recorded which) from PBMCs. This sequence originates from a human donor with aplastic anemia.

CDR3 sequence: CASSLWGASEAFF. CDR3 in DNA: TGTGCCAGCAGCTTATGGGGGGCCTCTGAAGCTTTCTTT. This sequence joins TRBV7-8 and TRBJ1-1; weak D call: TRBD1 (6 bases). The CDR3 sequence is 13 residues long. Trimming removed 2 bases at V and 6 bases at J, with 10 bases between. The germline V gene encodes CDR1 SGHVS and CDR2 FQNEAQ. Full variable domain (remainder filled in from reference TRBV7-8 and TRBJ1-1): GAGVSQSPRYKVAKRGQDVALRCDPISGHVSLFWYQQALGQGPEFLTYFQNEAQLDKSGLPSDRFFAERPEGSVSTLKIQRTQQEDSAVYLCASSLWGASEAFFGQGTRLTVV.